This T cell receptor beta chain was sequenced for a study of blood T cell repertoires in COVID-19. This CDR3 has 13 residues. The germline gives CDR1 SGHDT, CDR2 YYEEEE. The ends were cut back, 5 bases at V and 3 bases at J, with 12 bases in the middle. The data were produced by immunoSEQ multiplex PCR, yet TCRdb's version contains in-frame clones alone and is incomplete. The sample yields some 60,000 clones, about 76% seen once. This sequence originates from an elderly woman with active or convalescent COVID-19. Sequencing was performed on peripheral blood. This sequence joins TRBV5-6 and TRBJ2-7, with D perhaps TRBD1 (6 bases). CDR3 nucleotide sequence: TGTGCCAGCAGTCGGACAGAATACTACGAGCAGTACTTC. Residues: CASSRTEYYEQYF.